The sequence of this T cell receptor beta chain was determined in a study of T-cell memory formation after mild COVID-19. TCRdb re-called the 5' RACE reads with MiXCR, one entry per CDR3 protein. The top ten hold around two fifths of the sample, which has 65,000 to 95,000 distinct CDR3 sequences, about 13% seen once. This clonotype has just a few counts. Antigen specificity is unknown. The germline V gene has CDR1 MDHEN and CDR2 SYDVKM. V was pared by 6 bases and J by 6 bases, with 16 bases of the junction left unmatched. The CDR3 has 18 residues. Points from the study as a whole: Day 15 to 85 contracting clones showed balanced CD4/CD8; day 15 to 37 expanders favored CD4+. Clones from the second wave (peaking day 37) had unconfirmed SARS-CoV-2 specificity. Shrinking CD4+ clones resided mostly in CM and EM, and CD8+ ones in EMRA.

The chain is built from TRBV28 and TRBJ1-5; TRBD1 agrees at 11 bases. This TCR came from a man aged 18 to 30 who had mild COVID-19 (a few samples of this study predate the infection). Cell type and time point are not known. Material: PBMCs or a T cell subset sorted from them (not recorded which). CDR3 bases: TGTGCCAGCAGCTCCCCGCCGGGACAGGGGGTGGTAGGTCAGCCCCAGCATTTT. The encoded protein is CASSSPPGQGVVGQPQHF.